This T cell receptor beta chain was identified in a study of post-analysis software for immune sequencing data. General study results and limits: F measure clustering grouped samples strongly by preparation batch. Relative to controls, patients had roughly five TRBV segments at higher frequency, with TRBV5-6, TRBV5-1 and TRBV20-1 among these.

This clonotype appeared a few times. Its antigen is undetermined. Deletions cut 5 bases from V and 6 bases from J, with 21 bases between. The CDR3 sequence is 16 residues long. CDR1 is SGHAT and CDR2 is FQDESV in the germline V gene (reference sequence). cDNA libraries for TCR beta contained unique molecular identifiers. TCRdb passed the PCR reads through MiXCR, listing each CDR3 protein once. This table has fewer than 550,000 distinct CDR3 sequences, around 36% appearing once. The sequence derives from a girl aged 2-17 years with multiple sclerosis. The V call is TRBV11-1, the J call TRBJ2-3; D might be TRBD2 (6 bases). The sequencing sample was made of blood. As DNA, the CDR3 is TGTGCCAGCAGCCCAAGGACTACCCAGTCGCCCGATACGCAGTATTTT. It translates to CASSPRTTQSPDTQYF.